This paragraph covers one T cell receptor beta chain sequence. Its antigen remains unknown. This sample is part of a study of CD8+ T cells in alopecia areata. Treatment given: oral pan-JAK inhibitor, 5-10 mg twice daily. As part of sample collection, lesional scalp punch biopsies and peripheral blood were taken from alopecia areata patients. Reverse transcription of extracted RNA yielded cDNA, which provided the sequencing template. Sequencing was performed with immunoSEQ multiplex PCR; in TCRdb, only in-frame clones are kept and a portion is missing. The repertoire holds 5,600 or so clones, with 71% as singletons. Study outcomes and limitations: For patients receiving tofacitinib, scalp clonality and expanded CD8+ clones among the top 100 significantly decreased. During tofacitinib treatment, many expanded lesional clones remained in scalp and blood.

CDR3 size: 15 residues. Germline assignment: CDR1 SGHAT and CDR2 FQNNGV. Trimming pared 1 base from V and 7 bases from J, leaving 13 bases between. The sequenced sample was skin, obtained at week 24, from a patient treated with tofacitinib. The V call is TRBV11-2, the J call TRBJ2-2; tentative D call: TRBD1 (6 bases). The receptor was isolated from a human donor with alopecia areata. The DNA of the CDR3 is TGTGCCAGCAGCTTAGCTACTACAGGGCACGGGGAGCTGTTTTTT. Protein sequence: CASSLATTGHGELFF.